These T cell receptor beta chains were read from a single sample in a study of cytomegalovirus exposure and HLA in healthy donors. Clones were sequenced by immunoSEQ multiplex PCR, and TCRdb holds only the in-frame ones, with some missing. The sample holds 200,000 to 250,000 clones, 65% to 85% seen once. The sample comprised PBMCs. The receptors come from a young man in good health and CMV-seronegative. CDR3s include the opening cysteine and the closing phenylalanine or tryptophan. A D gene is named only where the DNA matches it firmly. Not every row has a clone size; where given, it reads once, few, many or a size class.

cdr3_length: 15; j_call: TRBJ2-7; clone_size: -; v_call: TRBV5-4; d_call: -; cdr3_nt: TGTGCCAGCAGCTTGGAGGGGGGGGCATCCTACGAGCAGTACTTC; cdr3_aa: CASSLEGGASYEQYF
cdr3_length: 17; j_call: TRBJ2-2; clone_size: -; v_call: TRBV27; d_call: TRBD1; cdr3_nt: TGTGCCAGCAGTTTACCCCGACAGGGGCCAGGGGCCGGGGAGCTGTTTTTT; cdr3_aa: CASSLPRQGPGAGELFF
cdr3_length: 15; j_call: TRBJ1-4; clone_size: -; v_call: TRBV4-3; d_call: TRBD1; cdr3_nt: TGCGCCAGCAGCCATGCAGACAGGGAGGCTGAAAAACTGTTTTTT; cdr3_aa: CASSHADREAEKLFF
cdr3_length: 14; j_call: TRBJ2-3; clone_size: -; v_call: TRBV5-6; d_call: -; cdr3_nt: TGTGCCAGCAGCTTCCAGGTCAGCACAGATACGCAGTATTTT; cdr3_aa: CASSFQVSTDTQYF
cdr3_length: 16; j_call: TRBJ2-1; clone_size: -; v_call: TRBV7-8; d_call: TRBD2; cdr3_nt: TGTGCCAGCAGCTCGCTGACTAGCGGGGGGGACAATGAGCAGTTCTTC; cdr3_aa: CASSSLTSGGDNEQFF
cdr3_length: 14; j_call: TRBJ1-4; clone_size: -; v_call: TRBV5-5; d_call: -; cdr3_nt: TGTGCCAGCAGCTTGGGGCTCCGAAATGAAAAACTGTTTTTT; cdr3_aa: CASSLGLRNEKLFF
cdr3_length: 16; j_call: TRBJ1-2; clone_size: -; v_call: TRBV5-4; d_call: -; cdr3_nt: TGTGCCAGCAGCTCGCACGTCCTGGGCCGTAACTATGGCTACACCTTC; cdr3_aa: CASSSHVLGRNYGYTF
cdr3_length: 14; j_call: TRBJ2-7; clone_size: -; v_call: TRBV28; d_call: TRBD2; cdr3_nt: TGTGCCAGCAGTTTCGGGGGAGGGGCCTACGAGCAGTACTTC; cdr3_aa: CASSFGGGAYEQYF
cdr3_length: 17; j_call: TRBJ1-2; clone_size: -; v_call: TRBV7-9; d_call: TRBD1; cdr3_nt: TGTGCCAGCAGCTTAGTATGGACAGGGCTTGAGGGCTATGGCTACACCTTC; cdr3_aa: CASSLVWTGLEGYGYTF
cdr3_length: 16; j_call: TRBJ1-4; clone_size: few; v_call: TRBV5-4; d_call: TRBD1; cdr3_nt: TGTGCCAGCAGCTGGGGACAGCCTGCAACTAATGAAAAACTGTTTTTT; cdr3_aa: CASSWGQPATNEKLFF
cdr3_length: 14; j_call: TRBJ1-1; clone_size: -; v_call: TRBV27; d_call: -; cdr3_nt: TGTGCCAGCTACTTCCGAGGCCGGAACACTGAAGCTTTCTTT; cdr3_aa: CASYFRGRNTEAFF
cdr3_length: 15; j_call: TRBJ2-7; clone_size: -; v_call: TRBV10-3; d_call: TRBD1; cdr3_nt: TGTGCCACCGGCGGCGGGACAGGAGGCGCCTACGAGCAGTACTTC; cdr3_aa: CATGGGTGGAYEQYF